What follows is one TCR beta chain and its context. The sample belongs to a study of T cell changes during pregnancy in multiple sclerosis. Clones were read by immunoSEQ multiplex PCR, and TCRdb kept only the in-frame ones, dropping some. Of some 80,000 clones listed, approximately 88% are singletons. Sequencing used peripheral blood, obtained in the first trimester of pregnancy. The sequence derives from a female donor in good health, enrolled as a control in a pregnancy study.

Here the CDR3 reads CASSIPDRSHGYTF. In DNA, the CDR3 is TGTGCCAGCAGCATCCCGGACAGGAGCCATGGCTACACCTTC. The V call is TRBV7-9, the J call TRBJ1-2; 7 bases are a match to TRBD1. The CDR3 extends over 14 amino acids. J gave up 6 bases and V 5 bases, and 9 bases lay outside the gene matches. Germline CDR1 reads SEHNR; CDR2 reads FQNEAQ (reference sequence).